The next 17 T cell receptor beta chains were all read from a single sample in a study of glioma-infiltrating T cells. TCR alpha and beta CDR3 regions were amplified from RNA using iRepertoire nested multiplex PCR. TCRdb fed the multiplex PCR reads into MiXCR, producing one record per CDR3 protein. The profile shows approximately 45,000 distinct CDR3 sequences, approximately 20% of them singletons. The sample comprised glioma tissue, nonneoplastic brain tissue, or PBMCs (not recorded which). The receptors derive from a human donor with low-grade glioma or glioblastoma, undergoing nonglioma brain surgery, or in good health (not recorded which).

This clonotype was seen at least ten times. This rearrangement joins TRBV7-3 to TRBJ2-3; a possible D gene is TRBD2 (5 bases). Germline assignment: CDR1 SGHTA and CDR2 FQGTGA. Trimming took 7 bases from V and 5 from J, leaving 28 bases between them. This CDR3 spans 18 amino acids. The CDR3 coding sequence is TGTGCCAGCACCGAACGTCATAGGGTGGAGGCCTTAGGAGATACGCAGTATTTT. This codes for CASTERHRVEALGDTQYF.

The rearrangement links TRBV20-1 to TRBJ2-5, with TRBD2 matching over 11 bases. This CDR3 is built from 16 residues. Germline trimming cut 0 bases from V and 2 bases from J; bases unmatched to any gene: 5. Germline V CDR1 and CDR2: DFQATT, SNEGSKA (reference sequence). As DNA, the CDR3 is TGCAGTGCTAGAGATCCGACTAGCGGGGTACAAGAGACCCAGTACTTC. It specifies CSARDPTSGVQETQYF.

Many counts were recorded for this clonotype. The chain carries TRBV28 and TRBJ1-6; TRBD1 matches 8 bases. V shed 8 bases and J 9 bases; nucleotides not matched to a gene: 12. The CDR3 consists of 15 residues. Germline V lookup: CDR1 MDHEN, CDR2 SYDVKM. The CDR3 here is CASVDPGTGSSPLHF. DNA for the CDR3: TGTGCCAGCGTAGATCCCGGGACAGGCTCTTCACCCCTCCACTTT.

The table lists this clonotype with many counts. The V and J genes are TRBV4-1 and TRBJ2-3; 10 nucleotides align to TRBD2. Looked up from germline, CDR1 is MGHRA and CDR2 is YSYEKL. With 3 bases clipped from V and 3 bases from J, the junction kept 9 bases outside the gene matches. This CDR3 is 17 amino acids long. The CDR3, as DNA: TGCGCCAGCAGCCACCTCTCCGGGACTAGCGCGACAGATACGCAGTATTTT. Protein: CASSHLSGTSATDTQYF.

Regarding this clonotype: The junction differs from germline at one of its ends, possibly a read error. This chain joins TRBV29-1 and TRBJ2-1; TRBD1 might be the D (5 bases). There are 13 residues in the CDR3. Per the germline V gene, CDR1 is SQVTM and CDR2 is ANQGSEA. The CDR3 here is CSVGQSSYIEQFF. CDR3 DNA: TGCAGCGTTGGACAGAGCTCCTACATTGAGCAGTTCTTC.

This clonotype was seen repeatedly, ten times or more. The V call is TRBV19, the J call TRBJ2-5; D is possibly TRBD1 or TRBD2 (5 bases each). V was pared by 5 bases and J by 3 bases, with 16 bases between. The CDR3 is 15 residues long. Per germline, CDR1 LNHDA and CDR2 SQIVND (reference sequence). CDR3 in amino acids: CASSLQGLREETQYF. The DNA for the CDR3 is TGTGCCAGTAGTCTTCAGGGCTTGAGGGAAGAGACCCAGTACTTC.

This clonotype turned up a few times. This clone may be a read error of a much larger clone one base away. This chain connects TRBV7-6 to TRBJ2-5, with TRBD2 identical over 11 bases. Per germline, CDR1 SGHVS and CDR2 FNYEAQ. CDR3 length: 13 residues. The junction had 3 bases not matched to a gene; V was cut back by 5 bases and J by 7 bases. This chain's CDR3 is CASSGTSGGTQYF. The DNA for the CDR3 is TGTGCCAGCAGCGGGACTAGCGGAGGGACCCAGTACTTC.

The chain links TRBV28 to TRBJ2-7, with 7 bases identical to TRBD1. Looked up from germline, CDR1 is MDHEN and CDR2 is SYDVKM. This CDR3 is built from 16 residues. Trimming took 6 bases from V and 3 from J; bases not matched to a gene: 14. In DNA form, the CDR3 reads TGTGCCAGCAGACAGAGGGGGCGCTCCTCCCACTACGAGCAGTACTTC. This codes for CASRQRGRSSHYEQYF.

The V call is TRBV27, the J call TRBJ1-3; maybe TRBD1 (6 bases). The CDR3 length is 13 residues. CDR1 and CDR2 from the germline V gene are MNHEY and SMNVEV (reference sequence). Trimming cost V 6 bases and J 4 bases, with 10 bases left between them. CDR3 nucleotide sequence: TGTGCCAGCAGGGCAGGGGCAGGAAACACCATATATTTT. This sequence encodes CASRAGAGNTIYF.

This clonotype has a count of ten or more. The gene calls are TRBV20-1 and TRBJ2-7; 9 bases match TRBD1. This CDR3 spans 15 amino acids. J lost 4 bases, V lost 1 base, and 8 bases had no gene match. Germline V gives CDR1 DFQATT, CDR2 SNEGSKA (reference sequence). CDR3: CSARGPGQGRYEQYF. CDR3 DNA sequence: TGCAGTGCTAGAGGTCCGGGACAGGGCAGGTACGAGCAGTACTTC.

This clonotype was detected ten times or more. The gene calls are TRBV5-1 and TRBJ1-1, with D perhaps matching TRBD1 (5 bases). CDR1 and CDR2 (germline): SGHRS, YFSETQ. With 1 base removed from V and 1 base from J, the gap between germline ends came to 11 bases. The CDR3 covers 15 residues. CDR3 amino acids: CASSLQGIENTEAFF. In nucleotides, the CDR3 is TGCGCCAGCAGCTTGCAGGGAATAGAGAACACTGAAGCTTTCTTT.

The rearrangement uses TRBV28 and TRBJ2-5; D might be TRBD1 (6 bases). Germline V CDR1 and CDR2: MDHEN, SYDVKM. The CDR3 covers 13 residues. The CDR3 loop reads CVSSPRQEETQYF. In DNA form, the CDR3 reads TGTGTTAGCAGTCCTCGACAGGAAGAGACCCAGTACTTC.

This clonotype was recorded at least ten times. V and J are TRBV7-3 and TRBJ2-1, with a possible D match to TRBD1 (6 bases). Germline V gene lookup returns CDR1 SGHTA and CDR2 FQGTGA. The CDR3 covers 13 residues. The germline V and J ends were trimmed by 5 bases and 8 bases, with 13 bases remaining between them. CDR3 in DNA: TGTGCCAGCAGCGGGGGCCCACGGGATGAGCAGTTCTTC. Translated, it gives CASSGGPRDEQFF. Together with reference TRBV7-3 and TRBJ2-1, the CDR3 gives the full variable domain: GAGVSQTPSNKVTEKGKYVELRCDPISGHTALYWYRQSLGQGPEFLIYFQGTGAADDSGLPNDRFFAVRPEGSVSTLKIQRTERGDSAVYLCASSGGPRDEQFFGPGTRLTVL.

V and J are TRBV4-1 and TRBJ2-1; TRBD2 agrees at 12 bases. This CDR3 has 13 amino acids. The germline CDR1 and CDR2 sequences are MGHRA and YSYEKL. V trimming: 4 bases; J trimming: 15 bases; junction bases outside the gene matches: 7. For the CDR3, the DNA is TGCGCCAGCAGCCCTAGCGGGGGGGCCGGTAGGTTCTTC. Its protein is CASSPSGGAGRFF.

This clonotype was seen a few times. V and J are TRBV19 and TRBJ1-1, with no clear D. The germline V gene has CDR1 LNHDA and CDR2 SQIVND (reference sequence). V lost 5 bases to trimming and J lost 2 bases, with 9 bases between them. The CDR3 contains 13 residues. The CDR3 DNA is TGTGCCAGTAGTGCGAAATTTAACACTGAAGCTTTCTTT. Translated: CASSAKFNTEAFF.

A word on this clonotype: Given a much more abundant clone one base away, this may be a read error. V is TRBV12-3 or TRBV12-4 and J is TRBJ2-7, with no clear D. This CDR3 contains 14 residues. The CDR3 here is CASSLHFGTYKQYF. CDR3 DNA: TGTGCCAGCAGTTTGCACTTCGGCACCTACAAGCAGTACTTC.

The sample holds many counts of this clonotype. The V and J genes are TRBV20-1 and TRBJ2-1, with 7 bases that match TRBD2. CDR3 size: 11 residues. The germline V gene encodes CDR1 DFQATT and CDR2 SNEGSKA (reference sequence). V shed 7 bases, J shed 10 bases, and the junction held 7 bases outside the gene matches. DNA of the CDR3: TGCAGTGGGCGACTAGCATTAGAGCAGTTCTTC. Encoded protein: CSGRLALEQFF.